What follows are 31 T cell receptor beta chains derived from one specimen sequenced in a study of siplizumab effects on memory and regulatory T cells. Over a period of roughly 6 days at 37 degrees C, the mixed lymphocyte reaction cells were cocultured. Data came from immunoSEQ multiplex PCR; TCRdb stores just in-frame clones and leaves some out. Of a few hundred clones listed, 66% were seen once; the top ten hold about 7.5%. The antigens for these receptors are not known. Sequencing input: CFSE-low (dividing) CD4+ T cells sorted from an allogeneic mixed lymphocyte reaction. All receptors derive from a human donor in good health; the cells came from an allogeneic mixed lymphocyte reaction.

The chain links TRBV29-1 to TRBJ1-4; 7 bases fit TRBD1. This CDR3 region has 13 residues. Germline lookup yields CDR1 SQVTM and CDR2 ANQGSEA. Unmatched junction bases numbered 9, after V lost 7 bases and J lost 7 bases. CDR3 DNA sequence: TGCAGCGGCCTGAAGGGGGCCGGTGAAAAACTGTTTTTT. Amino acid sequence: CSGLKGAGEKLFF.

The chain recombines TRBV7-2 with TRBJ2-7, with 13 bases matching TRBD2. Germline lookup yields CDR1 SGHTA and CDR2 FQGNSA. The V gene end was trimmed by 5 bases and the J gene end by 4 bases; junction bases not matched to a gene: 2. The CDR3 is made up of 14 amino acids. For the CDR3, the DNA is TGTGCCAGCAGCCGGACTAGCGGGAGTTACGAGCAGTACTTC. Residues: CASSRTSGSYEQYF.

In this sample, this clone turned up once. This chain connects TRBV19 to TRBJ1-6; a possible D gene is TRBD1 (6 bases). V dropped 6 bases and J dropped 9 bases, with 15 bases sitting between them. CDR3 length: 14 amino acids. Germline V gives CDR1 LNHDA, CDR2 SQIVND (reference sequence). The CDR3 sequence is CASREGGGGSPLHF. The CDR3 DNA is TGTGCCAGTAGGGAAGGGGGGGGCGGTTCACCCCTCCACTTT.

This clone was seen only a few times. CDR3 nucleotide sequence: TGTGCTAGTGGTTTGGCCCCAAAGGTCGGGACAGCCTCGGAAAAACTGTTTTTT. It yields the protein CASGLAPKVGTASEKLFF. V usage is TRBV12-5 and J usage is TRBJ1-4; 7 nucleotides agree with TRBD1. Looked up from germline, CDR1 is LGHNT and CDR2 is FRNRAP. The V and J ends lost 1 base and 8 bases, in that order; junction bases with no gene match: 16. The length of the CDR3 is 18 residues. Combining the CDR3 with reference TRBV12-5 and TRBJ1-4 gives the whole variable domain DARVTQTPRHKVTEMGQEVTMRCQPILGHNTVFWYRQTMMQGLELLAYFRNRAPLDDSGMPKDRFSAEMPDATLATLKIQPSEPRDSAVYFCASGLAPKVGTASEKLFFGSGTQLSVL.

V gene TRBV5-1 combines with J gene TRBJ1-1, with D uncertain. The V end lost 1 base, the J end lost 4 bases, and 11 bases lay between the germline ends. The CDR3 sequence is 14 residues long. Germline loops: CDR1 SGHRS, CDR2 YFSETQ. CDR3 sequence reads: CASSLTALTTEAFF. In nucleotides, the CDR3 is TGCGCCAGCAGCTTGACTGCTTTGACCACTGAAGCTTTCTTT.

The rearrangement uses TRBV9 and TRBJ2-1; tentatively, D is TRBD1 or TRBD2 (6 bases each). Germline lookup yields CDR1 SGDLS and CDR2 YYNGEE. Trimming cost V 3 bases and J 5 bases, with 15 bases left between them. This CDR3 is built from 15 residues. The CDR3 sequence: CASSGGGTVNNEQFF. CDR3 nucleotide sequence: TGTGCCAGCAGCGGAGGGGGGACGGTCAACAATGAGCAGTTCTTC.

This sequence joins TRBV28 and TRBJ1-5, with a weak D call TRBD1 (6 bases). Trimming shortened V by 3 bases and J by 6 bases, and 18 bases separated the two germline ends. CDR3 length: 16 residues. Germline-derived CDR1 and CDR2 are MDHEN and SYDVKM. This chain's CDR3 is CASSFLPGQGIQPQHF. CDR3 coding DNA: TGTGCCAGCAGTTTCCTACCGGGGCAGGGGATTCAGCCCCAGCATTTT.

V usage is TRBV2 and J usage is TRBJ1-3; perhaps TRBD1 as D (6 bases). The CDR3 totals 14 residues. Germline-derived CDR1 and CDR2 are SNHLY and FYNNEI. V was cut by 5 bases and J by 2 bases, with 10 bases left in between. The chain's CDR3 is CASSLGATGNTIYF. DNA of the CDR3: TGTGCCAGCAGTCTGGGGGCGACTGGAAACACCATATATTTT.

The genes are TRBV5-6 and TRBJ1-2, with 7 positions matching TRBD1. With V trimmed by 0 bases and J by 7 bases, 9 bases remained unmatched. The CDR3 loop spans 15 amino acids. Looked up from germline, CDR1 is SGHDT and CDR2 is YYEEEE. The CDR3 DNA is TGTGCCAGCAGCTTGGGTCGACAGGGTTTTGGTGGCTACACCTTC. Its translation: CASSLGRQGFGGYTF.

The CDR3 region is CARSLSTSGRAPRTGELFF. Here the CDR3 DNA reads TGTGCCAGAAGCTTGAGCACTAGCGGGAGGGCCCCCAGAACCGGGGAGCTGTTTTTT. The rearrangement links TRBV5-3 to TRBJ2-2, with 13 positions matching TRBD2. TRBV5-3 is an ORF, and what it does is uncertain. The CDR3 contains 19 residues. Trimming at V came to 1 base and at J to 5 bases, leaving 11 bases not matched to a gene.

In DNA, the CDR3 is TGTGCCAGTAGTAAGAACAGGGGGCGCAAAGATACGCAGTATTTT. Translated, it gives CASSKNRGRKDTQYF. The chain couples TRBV19 to TRBJ2-3; 9 nucleotides line up with TRBD1. The CDR3 length is 15 residues. The V segment lost 4 bases and the J segment 5 bases; nucleotides outside the gene matches: 7. Per germline, CDR1 LNHDA and CDR2 SQIVND (reference sequence).

This chain joins TRBV28 and TRBJ2-7, with 8 bases fitting TRBD2. Germline assignment: CDR1 MDHEN and CDR2 SYDVKM. The CDR3 length is 13 residues. V shed 10 bases and J 4 bases; nucleotides not matched to a gene: 9. CDR3 bases: TGTGCCACCAACGGGGGGGGCTTTTACGAGCAGTACTTC. This codes for CATNGGGFYEQYF. Together with reference TRBV28 and TRBJ2-7, the CDR3 gives the full variable domain: DVKVTQSSRYLVKRTGEKVFLECVQDMDHENMFWYRQDPGLGLRLIYFSYDVKMKEKGDIPEGYSVSREKKERFSLILESASTNQTSMYLCATNGGGFYEQYFGPGTRLTVT.

The J gene is TRBJ2-1, the V gene TRBV4-2, with a weak D call TRBD2 (6 bases). V gave up 4 bases and J gave up 2 bases, with 12 bases separating them. Germline-derived CDR1 and CDR2 are LGHNA and YNFKEQ. The CDR3 loop spans 15 amino acids. The CDR3 nucleotides are TGTGCCAGCAGCCGGGGACTCAAAGCCTACAATGAGCAGTTCTTC. It encodes CASSRGLKAYNEQFF.

The V and J genes are TRBV5-1 and TRBJ1-3, with D perhaps matching TRBD1 (5 bases). In germline, CDR1 is SGHRS, CDR2 YFSETQ. The CDR3 is made up of 15 amino acids. The germline V and J ends were trimmed by 0 bases and 4 bases, with 11 bases remaining between them. The CDR3 region has the DNA TGCGCCAGCAGCTTGGGTTGGGGCCCGGGAAACACCATATATTTT. Encoded protein: CASSLGWGPGNTIYF.

This clone has more than one count but fewer than ten. The J gene is TRBJ1-1, the V gene TRBV4-2; no clear D. V was shortened by 4 bases and J by 3 bases, with 9 bases between the two germline ends. This CDR3 is 13 amino acids long. The germline V gene has CDR1 LGHNA and CDR2 YNFKEQ. In DNA, the CDR3 is TGTGCCAGCAGCCCCCGTCTGGACACTGAAGCTTTCTTT. Amino acids: CASSPRLDTEAFF.

The V call is TRBV7-9, the J call TRBJ1-2, with D uncertain. Trimming pared 4 bases from V and 0 bases from J, leaving 9 bases between. The CDR3 is 14 residues long. Germline V lookup: CDR1 SEHNR, CDR2 FQNEAQ (reference sequence). The CDR3 sequence: CASSSAGANYGYTF. The CDR3, as DNA: TGTGCCAGCAGCTCCGCGGGAGCTAACTATGGCTACACCTTC.

J is TRBJ2-1 and V is TRBV7-9; tentative D call: TRBD1 (6 bases). Germline V gives CDR1 SEHNR, CDR2 FQNEAQ (reference sequence). V lost 4 bases, J lost 2 bases, and 9 bases lay in between. The length of the CDR3 is 14 residues. The CDR3 is CASSSGHPYNEQFF. CDR3 sequence (DNA): TGTGCCAGCAGCTCGGGACATCCCTACAATGAGCAGTTCTTC.

This clone was seen a single time. The gene calls are TRBV28 and TRBJ2-7; the D is unclear. The CDR3 covers 14 residues. The V end lost 1 base, the J end lost 6 bases, and 13 bases lay between the germline ends. CDR1 is MDHEN and CDR2 is SYDVKM in the germline V gene. The CDR3 loop reads CASSLSVLGSEQYF. The CDR3 nucleotides read TGTGCCAGCAGTTTATCCGTTCTCGGATCCGAGCAGTACTTC.

This chain's CDR3 is CASSLEGFTGELFF. The CDR3 DNA follows: TGCGCCAGCAGCTTGGAAGGGTTCACCGGGGAGCTGTTTTTT. This sequence joins TRBV5-1 and TRBJ2-2; D not resolved. The V gene lost 0 bases and the J gene lost 4 bases, with 7 bases spanning the gap. CDR1 SGHRS and CDR2 YFSETQ come from the germline V gene. There are 14 residues in the CDR3. The whole variable domain, remainder taken from reference TRBV5-1 and TRBJ2-2, is KAGVTQTPRYLIKTRGQQVTLSCSPISGHRSVSWYQQTPGQGLQFLFEYFSETQRNKGNFPGRFSGRQFSNSRSEMNVSTLELGDSALYLCASSLEGFTGELFFGEGSRLTVL.

This clone was observed a few times. V is TRBV6-1 and J is TRBJ1-5; D gene uncertain. The CDR3 has 12 amino acids. CDR1 MNHNS and CDR2 SASEGT come from the germline V gene. V was pared by 4 bases and J by 6 bases, with 7 bases between. This CDR3 is CASSAGSQPQHF. CDR3 in DNA: TGTGCCAGCAGTGCCGGGAGTCAGCCCCAGCATTTT.

The chain uses TRBV27 and TRBJ2-2; no firm D call. The CDR3 is 16 residues long. V was cut by 2 bases and J by 1 base, with 11 bases left in between. Germline V gene data show CDR1 as MNHEY and CDR2 as SMNVEV (reference sequence). CDR3 region: CASSLLGRQNTGELFF. The CDR3 nucleotides read TGTGCCAGCAGTTTACTCGGACGGCAGAACACCGGGGAGCTGTTTTTT.

This clone showed up just a few times. The V call is TRBV5-4, the J call TRBJ1-1, with D tentatively TRBD1 (6 bases). Trimming took 0 bases from V and 6 from J, leaving 9 bases between them. There are 13 residues in the CDR3. Germline V gene lookup returns CDR1 SGHNT and CDR2 YYREEE (reference sequence). The CDR3 sequence: CASSLVAGAEAFF. The CDR3, as DNA: TGTGCCAGCAGCTTGGTGGCAGGGGCTGAAGCTTTCTTT. The whole variable domain, remainder taken from reference TRBV5-4 and TRBJ1-1, is ETGVTQSPTHLIKTRGQQVTLRCSSQSGHNTVSWYQQALGQGPQFIFQYYREEENGRGNFPPRFSGLQFPNYSSELNVNALELDDSALYLCASSLVAGAEAFFGQGTRLTVV.

This sequence joins TRBV7-2 and TRBJ2-1; 10 positions match TRBD2. The germline gives CDR1 SGHTA, CDR2 FQGNSA. The CDR3 covers 18 residues. V lost 5 bases, J lost 4 bases, and 14 bases stayed unmatched. In DNA, the CDR3 is TGTGCCAGCAGCAATAGGGCTAGCGGGAGTTATGGGTACAATGAGCAGTTCTTC. Protein: CASSNRASGSYGYNEQFF.

The chain couples TRBV10-2 to TRBJ1-1; no reliable D call. The germline V and J ends were trimmed by 3 bases and 7 bases, with 9 bases remaining between them. Germline V CDR1 and CDR2: WSHSY, SAAADI. The CDR3 consists of 12 residues. In nucleotides, the CDR3 is TGCGCCAGCAGTGAAACCCGGCTTGAAGCTTTCTTT. Its protein is CASSETRLEAFF.

Concerning this clone: The same CDR3 arises from other DNA sequences in this sample as well. V gene TRBV9 combines with J gene TRBJ2-6; D might be TRBD1 (5 bases). The CDR3 length is 18 residues. The V gene's germline CDR1 is SGDLS and CDR2 YYNGEE. The ends were cut back, 0 bases at V and 0 bases at J, with 13 bases in the middle. CDR3 region: CASSVGQGSFSGANVLTF. The DNA of the CDR3 is TGTGCCAGCAGCGTAGGCCAGGGTAGTTTCTCTGGGGCCAACGTCCTGACTTTC.

This clone was seen only once. The gene calls are TRBV6-1 and TRBJ2-3; the match to TRBD1 covers 7 bases. In germline, CDR1 is MNHNS, CDR2 SASEGT. With 10 bases clipped from V and 3 bases from J, the junction kept 10 bases outside the gene matches. This CDR3 contains 14 residues. The CDR3 coding sequence is TGTGCCAACTCAGCGCGACAGGGAACAGATACGCAGTATTTT. Translation gives CANSARQGTDTQYF.

V gene TRBV28 combines with J gene TRBJ1-1; D gene unclear. The CDR3 extends over 14 amino acids. CDR1 MDHEN and CDR2 SYDVKM come from the germline V gene. Trimming cost V 7 bases and J 10 bases, with 22 bases left between them. CDR3 sequence (DNA): TGTGCCAGCACCGGATTCGACCCCTGGACGACAGCTTTCTTT. Its protein product is CASTGFDPWTTAFF.

The chain carries TRBV10-1 and TRBJ2-3; unclear D gene. Germline V gene lookup returns CDR1 WNHNN and CDR2 SYGVQD (reference sequence). V gave up 8 bases and J gave up 0 bases, with 9 bases separating them. This CDR3 has 13 amino acids. The CDR3 spells CASVFFSTDTQYF. The CDR3 nucleotides are TGCGCCAGCGTTTTTTTTAGCACAGATACGCAGTATTTT.

The J gene is TRBJ1-5, the V gene TRBV6-1; no reliable D call. Per germline, CDR1 MNHNS and CDR2 SASEGT. CDR3 length: 15 amino acids. Trimming pared 4 bases from V and 2 bases from J, leaving 12 bases between. The CDR3 DNA sequence: TGTGCCAGCAGTGCCCTAAGGATAGGCAATCAGCCCCAGCATTTT. It specifies CASSALRIGNQPQHF.

The rearrangement joins TRBV5-4 to TRBJ2-1; TRBD2 matches at 15 bases. Trimming at V came to 3 bases and at J to 6 bases, leaving 4 bases not matched to a gene. This CDR3 is 16 amino acids long. CDR1 is SGHNT, CDR2 YYREEE, per germline (reference sequence). The CDR3 DNA reads TGTGCCAGCAGCTCCCCGGGACTAGCGGGAGGCAATGAGCAGTTCTTC. The encoded protein is CASSSPGLAGGNEQFF.

V usage is TRBV5-1 and J usage is TRBJ1-2; the D is unclear. Germline CDR1 and CDR2: SGHRS and YFSETQ. The CDR3 totals 13 residues. Trimming removed 0 bases from V and 3 bases from J, with 6 bases in between. The CDR3 spells CASSLEAYYGYTF. CDR3 coding DNA: TGCGCCAGCAGCTTGGAGGCGTACTATGGCTACACCTTC.